The TCR beta chain under discussion was sequenced for a study of OX40 agonist ivuxolimab in advanced cancers. TCRdb's table, derived via immunoSEQ multiplex PCR, lists solely in-frame clones and lacks some. The data hold about 67,000 clones, with roughly 81% observed a single time. This clone is a singleton in its sample. Its cognate antigen is unknown. Study findings and constraints: CD8+ T cells showed, on average, more clonal expansion than CD4+ cells.

Germline assignment: CDR1 SGHNT and CDR2 YYREEE (reference sequence). With V trimmed by 2 bases and J by 3 bases, 1 base remained unmatched. The CDR3 runs 13 residues. The clonotype originates from an adult with an advanced solid tumor such as melanoma, head and neck, liver or kidney cancer. The sequences come from CD4+ or CD8+ T cells sorted from blood, collected in a trial of the OX40 agonist ivuxolimab. This rearrangement joins TRBV5-4 to TRBJ2-5; 7 positions match TRBD1. The CDR3 here is CASSFQGEETQYF. CDR3 nucleotides: TGTGCCAGCAGCTTCCAGGGGGAAGAGACCCAGTACTTC.